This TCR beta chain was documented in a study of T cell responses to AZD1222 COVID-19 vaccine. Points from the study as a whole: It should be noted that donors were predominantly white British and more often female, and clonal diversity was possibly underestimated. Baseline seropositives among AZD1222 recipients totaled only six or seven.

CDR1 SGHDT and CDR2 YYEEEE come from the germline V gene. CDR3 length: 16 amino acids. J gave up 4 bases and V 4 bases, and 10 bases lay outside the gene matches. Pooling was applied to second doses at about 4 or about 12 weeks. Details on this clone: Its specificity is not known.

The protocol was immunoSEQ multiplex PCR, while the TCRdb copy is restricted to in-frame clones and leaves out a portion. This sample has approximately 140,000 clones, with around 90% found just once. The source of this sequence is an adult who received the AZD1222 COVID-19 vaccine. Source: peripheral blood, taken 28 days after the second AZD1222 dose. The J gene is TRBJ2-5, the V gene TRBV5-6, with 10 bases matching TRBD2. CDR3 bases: TGTGCCAGCAGCCTTGGCAGCGGGAGGGCCAGAGAGACCCAGTACTTC. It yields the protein CASSLGSGRARETQYF.